This entry features one T cell receptor beta chain sequence. The antigen is unknown. This sample was included in a study of post-analysis software for immune sequencing data. Overall study context: The disease courses spanned relapsing-remitting, secondary progressive and progressive-relapsing forms of multiple sclerosis. Overall study results and limits: A few TRBV segments, TRBV5-6, TRBV5-1 and TRBV20-1 among them, were found more frequent in patients than controls. Comparison with controls showed significantly lower normalized Chao1 diversity in multiple sclerosis patients.

Prepared TCR beta cDNA libraries contained unique molecular identifiers. TCRdb reprocessed the PCR reads via MiXCR and lists one record per CDR3 protein. The table lists roughly 620,000 distinct CDR3 sequences, roughly two fifths of them singletons. Germline CDR1 MNHEY, CDR2 SVGAGI. With 2 bases removed from V and 6 bases from J, the gap between germline ends came to 13 bases. CDR3 length: 14 amino acids. The receptor was isolated from a girl between 10 and 17 years old with multiple sclerosis. Sequencing was performed on blood. V usage is TRBV6-5 and J usage is TRBJ1-2, with unresolved D. The CDR3 DNA reads TGTGCCAGCAGTTACGGATGGCAGGCCCATGGCTACACCTTC. It yields the protein CASSYGWQAHGYTF.